This T cell receptor (beta chain) was identified during a study of control samples from healthy donors and cancer patients. Clones were read by immunoSEQ multiplex PCR, and TCRdb kept only the in-frame ones, dropping some. Among roughly 150,000 clones listed, 89% were seen once. Germline CDR1 SNHLY, CDR2 FYNNEI. Trimming removed 4 bases at V and 0 bases at J, with 19 bases between. The CDR3 totals 18 residues. This clonotype originated in a man under 40 in good health. Material for sequencing was blood. The chain recombines TRBV2 with TRBJ2-4; D is perhaps TRBD2 (5 bases). The CDR3 loop is CASSVVDFWSLAKNIQYF. CDR3 sequence (DNA): TGTGCCAGCAGTGTAGTGGACTTCTGGTCCTTAGCCAAAAACATTCAGTACTTC.